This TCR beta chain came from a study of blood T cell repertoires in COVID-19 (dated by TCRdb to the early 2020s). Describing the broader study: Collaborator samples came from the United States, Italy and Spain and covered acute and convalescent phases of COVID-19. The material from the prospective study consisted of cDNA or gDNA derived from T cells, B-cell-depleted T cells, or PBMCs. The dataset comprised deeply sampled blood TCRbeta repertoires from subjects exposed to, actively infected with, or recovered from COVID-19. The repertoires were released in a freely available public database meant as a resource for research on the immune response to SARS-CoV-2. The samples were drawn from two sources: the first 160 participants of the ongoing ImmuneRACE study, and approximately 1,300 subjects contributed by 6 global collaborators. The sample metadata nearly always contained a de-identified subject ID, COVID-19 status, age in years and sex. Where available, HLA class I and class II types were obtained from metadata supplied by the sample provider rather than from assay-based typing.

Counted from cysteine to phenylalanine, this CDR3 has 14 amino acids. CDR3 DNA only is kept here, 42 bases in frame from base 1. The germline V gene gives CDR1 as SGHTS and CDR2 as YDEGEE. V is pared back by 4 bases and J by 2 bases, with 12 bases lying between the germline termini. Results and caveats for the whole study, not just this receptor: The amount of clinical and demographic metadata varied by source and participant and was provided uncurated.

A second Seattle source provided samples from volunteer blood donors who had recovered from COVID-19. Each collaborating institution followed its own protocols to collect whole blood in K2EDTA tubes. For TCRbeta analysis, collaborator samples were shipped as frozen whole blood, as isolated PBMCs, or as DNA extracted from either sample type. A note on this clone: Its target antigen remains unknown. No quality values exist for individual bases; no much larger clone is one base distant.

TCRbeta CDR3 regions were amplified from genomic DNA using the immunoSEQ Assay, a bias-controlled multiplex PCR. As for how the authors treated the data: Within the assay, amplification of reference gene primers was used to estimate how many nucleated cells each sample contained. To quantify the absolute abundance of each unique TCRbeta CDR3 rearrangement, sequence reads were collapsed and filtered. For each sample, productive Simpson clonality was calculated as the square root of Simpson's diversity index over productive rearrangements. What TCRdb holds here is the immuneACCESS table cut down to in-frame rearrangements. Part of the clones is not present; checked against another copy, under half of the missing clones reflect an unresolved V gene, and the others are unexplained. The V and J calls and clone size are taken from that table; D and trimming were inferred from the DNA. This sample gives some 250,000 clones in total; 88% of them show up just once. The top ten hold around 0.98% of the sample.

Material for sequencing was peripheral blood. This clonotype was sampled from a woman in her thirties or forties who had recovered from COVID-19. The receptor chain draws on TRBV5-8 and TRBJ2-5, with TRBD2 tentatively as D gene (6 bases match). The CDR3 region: CASSAGGSQETQYF. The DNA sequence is TGTGCCAGCAGCGCTGGAGGGTCACAAGAGACCCAGTACTTC.